The present TCR beta chain was sequenced within a study of cytomegalovirus exposure and HLA in healthy donors. Study overall: Across some 400 genotyped donors, 81% landed in the Caucasian-associated ancestry cluster. Study findings and constraints: With DRB1 most and HLA-C fewest, TCR association rates differed between HLA loci in a later analysis.

With 60 Vbeta and 13 Jbeta primers, the PCR was carried out. Libraries were prepared by immunoSEQ multiplex PCR; TCRdb keeps only in-frame clonotypes and omits some of them. The sample shows 100,000 to 150,000 clones, around four fifths of them seen only once. This CDR3 has 19 residues. Turning to this clone: Its antigen is as yet unknown.

Sequenced material: PBMCs. V gene TRBV21-1 combines with J gene TRBJ2-7; TRBD2, the D gene given by the table, was not confirmed from the DNA. TRBV21-1 is a pseudogene. The receptor comes from a male donor in good health and CMV-seronegative. CDR3 nucleotide sequence: TGTGCCAGCAGCAAAATGTGGAGTTTGTTAGGACTGGCCGGCTACGAGCAGTACTTC. As protein: CASSKMWSLLGLAGYEQYF.